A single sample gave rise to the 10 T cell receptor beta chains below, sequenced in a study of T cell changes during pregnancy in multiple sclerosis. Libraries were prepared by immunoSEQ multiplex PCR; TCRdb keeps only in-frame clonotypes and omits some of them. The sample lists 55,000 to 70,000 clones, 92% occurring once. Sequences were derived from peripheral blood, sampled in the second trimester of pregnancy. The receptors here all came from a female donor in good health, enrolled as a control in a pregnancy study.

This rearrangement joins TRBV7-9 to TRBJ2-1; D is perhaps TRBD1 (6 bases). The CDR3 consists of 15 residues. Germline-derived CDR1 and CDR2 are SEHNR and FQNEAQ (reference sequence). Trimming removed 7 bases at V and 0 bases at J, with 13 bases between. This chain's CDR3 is CASTDDRNSYNEQFF. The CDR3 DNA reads TGTGCCAGCACCGACGACAGGAACTCCTACAATGAGCAGTTCTTC.

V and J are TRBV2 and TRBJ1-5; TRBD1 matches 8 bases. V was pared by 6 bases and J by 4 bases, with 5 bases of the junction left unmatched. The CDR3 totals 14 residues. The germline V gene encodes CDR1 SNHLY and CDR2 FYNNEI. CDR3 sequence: CASSRTGKNQPQHF. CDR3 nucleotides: TGTGCCAGCAGCCGGACAGGGAAAAATCAGCCCCAGCATTTT.

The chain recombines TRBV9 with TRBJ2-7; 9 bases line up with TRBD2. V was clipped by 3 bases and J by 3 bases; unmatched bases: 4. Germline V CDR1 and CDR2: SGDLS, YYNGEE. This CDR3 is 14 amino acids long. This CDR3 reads CASSAGLASYEQYF. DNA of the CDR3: TGTGCCAGCAGCGCCGGACTAGCGAGCTACGAGCAGTACTTC.

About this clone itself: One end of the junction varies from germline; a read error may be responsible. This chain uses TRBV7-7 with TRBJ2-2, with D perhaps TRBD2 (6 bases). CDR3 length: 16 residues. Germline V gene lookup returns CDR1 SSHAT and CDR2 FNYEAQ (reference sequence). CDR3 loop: CASSLGRLVRAGELFF. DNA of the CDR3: TGTGCTAGCAGCTTGGGGAGACTAGTTAGAGCCGGGGAGCTGTTTTTT.

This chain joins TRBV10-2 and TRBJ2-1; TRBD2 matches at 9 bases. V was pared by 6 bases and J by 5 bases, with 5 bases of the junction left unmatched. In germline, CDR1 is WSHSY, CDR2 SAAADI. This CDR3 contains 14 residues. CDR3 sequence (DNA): TGCGCCAGCAGAGGGATAGCGGGGGACAATGAGCAGTTCTTC. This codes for CASRGIAGDNEQFF.

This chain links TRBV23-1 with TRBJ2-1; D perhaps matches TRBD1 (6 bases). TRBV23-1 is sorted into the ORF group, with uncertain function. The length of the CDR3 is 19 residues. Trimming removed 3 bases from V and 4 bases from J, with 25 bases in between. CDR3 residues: CASSHSALDRTQSYNEQFF. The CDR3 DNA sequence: TGCGCCAGCAGTCATTCGGCCCTCGACAGGACACAGAGTTACAATGAGCAGTTCTTC.

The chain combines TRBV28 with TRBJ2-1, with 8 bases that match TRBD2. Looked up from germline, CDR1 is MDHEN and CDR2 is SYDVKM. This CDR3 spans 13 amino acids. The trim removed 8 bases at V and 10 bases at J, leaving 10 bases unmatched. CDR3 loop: CASGTGGLEEQFF. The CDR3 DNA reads TGTGCCAGCGGAACGGGGGGGCTCGAGGAGCAGTTCTTC.

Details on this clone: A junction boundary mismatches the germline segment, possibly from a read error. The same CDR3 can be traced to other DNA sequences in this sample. Here the CDR3 reads CASDIPGGPSYEQYF. The CDR3 DNA sequence: TGTGCCAGCGATATCCCGGGAGGCCCATCCTACGAGCAATACTTC. This sequence joins TRBV9 and TRBJ2-7; TRBD2 matches at 7 bases. The CDR3 is 15 residues long. Germline-derived CDR1 and CDR2 are SGDLS and YYNGEE.

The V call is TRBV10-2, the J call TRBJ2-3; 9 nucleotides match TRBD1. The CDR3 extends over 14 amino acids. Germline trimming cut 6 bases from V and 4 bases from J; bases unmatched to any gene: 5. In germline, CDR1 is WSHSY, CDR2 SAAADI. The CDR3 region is CASRDRGFADTQYF. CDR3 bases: TGCGCCAGCAGGGACAGGGGTTTTGCAGATACGCAGTATTTT.

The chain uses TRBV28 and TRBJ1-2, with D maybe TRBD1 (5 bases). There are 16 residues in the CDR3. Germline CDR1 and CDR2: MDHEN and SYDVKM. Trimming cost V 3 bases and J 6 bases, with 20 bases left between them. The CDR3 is CASSFGGVPNPHGYTF. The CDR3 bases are TGTGCCAGCAGTTTTGGGGGGGTCCCAAATCCTCATGGCTACACCTTC.